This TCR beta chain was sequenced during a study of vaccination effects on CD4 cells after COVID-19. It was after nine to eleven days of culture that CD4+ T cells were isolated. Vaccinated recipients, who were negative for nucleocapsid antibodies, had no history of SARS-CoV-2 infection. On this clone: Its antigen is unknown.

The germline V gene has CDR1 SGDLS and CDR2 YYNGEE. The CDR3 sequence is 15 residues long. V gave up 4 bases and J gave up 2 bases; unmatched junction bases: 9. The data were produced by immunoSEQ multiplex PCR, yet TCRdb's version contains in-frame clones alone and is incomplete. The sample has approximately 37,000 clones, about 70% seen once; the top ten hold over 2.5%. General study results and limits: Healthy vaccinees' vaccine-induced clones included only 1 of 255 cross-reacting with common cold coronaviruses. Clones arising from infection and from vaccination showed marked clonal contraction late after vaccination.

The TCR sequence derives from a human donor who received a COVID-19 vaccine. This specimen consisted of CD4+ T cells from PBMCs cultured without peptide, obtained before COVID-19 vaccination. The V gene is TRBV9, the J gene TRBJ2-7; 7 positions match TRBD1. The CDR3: CASSPNTGATYEQYF. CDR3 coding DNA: TGTGCCAGCAGCCCAAACACAGGGGCCACCTACGAGCAGTACTTC.